Listed here are 17 T cell receptor beta chains from one sample, sequenced in a study of blood T cell repertoires in COVID-19. Data came from immunoSEQ multiplex PCR; TCRdb stores just in-frame clones and leaves some out. In the table there are around 110,000 clones, 84% of which are singletons. What was sequenced was PBMCs or T cells enriched from blood (not recorded which). Every receptor here comes from a young woman who had recovered from COVID-19.

The genes are TRBV19 and TRBJ1-6; D gene unclear. V gave up 7 bases and J gave up 10 bases, with 20 bases separating them. The CDR3 has 15 amino acids. Germline CDR1 reads LNHDA; CDR2 reads SQIVND (reference sequence). The CDR3 is CASTSLEGRGSPLHF. CDR3 in DNA: TGTGCCAGTACCTCGTTGGAGGGCCGAGGGTCACCCCTCCACTTT. Complete variable domain (other parts from reference TRBV19 and TRBJ1-6): DGGITQSPKYLFRKEGQNVTLSCEQNLNHDAMYWYRQDPGQGLRLIYYSQIVNDFQKGDIAEGYSVSREKKESFPLTVTSAQKNPTAFYLCASTSLEGRGSPLHFGNGTRLTVT.

This clone was counted a single time. This rearrangement joins TRBV4-1 to TRBJ2-5; 8 bases align to TRBD2. Looked up from germline, CDR1 is MGHRA and CDR2 is YSYEKL. Trimming at V came to 4 bases and at J to 5 bases, leaving 6 bases not matched to a gene. CDR3 length: 14 amino acids. CDR3 coding DNA: TGCGCCAGCAGCCTGGGACGCGGGGGGGAGACCCAGTACTTC. Amino acids: CASSLGRGGETQYF.

The J gene is TRBJ1-1, the V gene TRBV19; 7 bases are shared with TRBD1. Germline lookup yields CDR1 LNHDA and CDR2 SQIVND (reference sequence). CDR3 length: 14 residues. Trimming cost V 5 bases and J 1 base; bases outside gene matches: 4. This CDR3 reads CASSPDRANTEAFF. As DNA, the CDR3 is TGTGCCAGTAGTCCTGACAGGGCGAACACTGAAGCTTTCTTT.

V usage is TRBV19 and J usage is TRBJ2-3; TRBD1 is a possible D gene (6 bases). Germline-derived CDR1 and CDR2 are LNHDA and SQIVND (reference sequence). Trimming pared 5 bases from V and 1 base from J, leaving 10 bases between. The CDR3 is made up of 14 amino acids. The DNA for the CDR3 is TGTGCCAGTAGTCCGGCAGGGGGCACAGATACGCAGTATTTT. It yields the protein CASSPAGGTDTQYF.

This clone occurred once. CDR3 sequence (DNA): TGTGCCAGCATCACTAGCGGGAGGAGATACGAGCAGTACTTC. Amino acid sequence: CASITSGRRYEQYF. The rearrangement uses TRBV6-5 and TRBJ2-7; 12 bases fit TRBD2. Trimming took 7 bases from V and 4 from J; bases not matched to a gene: 5. This CDR3 comprises 14 residues. CDR1 and CDR2 (germline): MNHEY, SVGAGI.

The chain is built from TRBV29-1 and TRBJ1-5; 8 bases agree with TRBD1. The CDR3 runs to 13 residues. Germline V gene data show CDR1 as SQVTM and CDR2 as ANQGSEA. The ends lost 6 bases at V and 7 bases at J; junction bases unmatched: 8. The CDR3 DNA is TGCAGCGTACGCGACAGGGGCAGGCAGCCCCAGCATTTT. It yields the protein CSVRDRGRQPQHF.

The CDR3, as DNA: TGTGCCAGCAGTTTCTCGGGTTCTGGAAACACCATATATTTT. Its translation is CASSFSGSGNTIYF. The rearrangement uses TRBV28 and TRBJ1-3; D remains unclear. The CDR3 has 14 residues. Germline V gene sequence: CDR1 MDHEN, CDR2 SYDVKM. Trimming removed 3 bases at V and 1 base at J, with 7 bases between.

The rearrangement joins TRBV4-1 to TRBJ1-2; D call uncertain. V was trimmed by 1 base and J by 1 base, leaving 10 bases between them. Germline CDR1 MGHRA, CDR2 YSYEKL. The CDR3 sequence is 15 residues long. CDR3 sequence (DNA): TGCGCCAGCAGCCAAGTAATGAGGGTTAACTATGGCTACACCTTC. As protein: CASSQVMRVNYGYTF.

In its sample, this clone is medium-sized. The chain has TRBV28 and TRBJ1-4, with D tentatively TRBD1 (6 bases). In germline, CDR1 is MDHEN, CDR2 SYDVKM. Trimming pared 7 bases from V and 8 bases from J, leaving 14 bases between. The length of the CDR3 is 13 residues. In nucleotides, the CDR3 is TGTGCCAGCAAGGCGGGGGGCAGGGAAAAACTGTTTTTT. Translating it yields CASKAGGREKLFF.

This clone was recorded once. The chain combines TRBV14 with TRBJ2-7; TRBD2 matches at 7 bases. Germline V gene lookup returns CDR1 SGHDN and CDR2 FVKESK. The CDR3 loop spans 13 amino acids. V was pared by 2 bases and J by 7 bases, with 5 bases of the junction left unmatched. The CDR3 loop reads CASSQQGGKEQYF. The CDR3 DNA is TGTGCCAGCAGCCAACAGGGAGGGAAGGAGCAGTACTTC.

V is TRBV4-3 and J is TRBJ2-1; TRBD2 aligns across 7 bases. Germline V gene sequence: CDR1 LGHNA, CDR2 YSLEER. Unmatched junction bases numbered 6, after V lost 1 base and J lost 9 bases. The CDR3 consists of 14 residues. The CDR3 is CASSQVGGPAEQFF. DNA for the CDR3: TGCGCCAGCAGCCAAGTGGGAGGGCCTGCTGAGCAGTTCTTC.

The chain is built from TRBV24-1 and TRBJ2-3; tentative D call: TRBD2 (7 bases). Germline V gives CDR1 KGHDR, CDR2 SFDVKD. The CDR3 has 16 amino acids. The V gene lost 5 bases and the J gene lost 2 bases, with 16 bases spanning the gap. CDR3 residues: CATSGSLGGATDTQYF. In DNA form, the CDR3 reads TGTGCCACCAGTGGATCCCTAGGGGGGGCCACAGATACGCAGTATTTT.

The rearrangement links TRBV6-5 to TRBJ2-7, with 8 nucleotides matching TRBD1. Germline-derived CDR1 and CDR2 are MNHEY and SVGAGI. J gave up 2 bases and V 10 bases, and 13 bases lay outside the gene matches. The CDR3 covers 15 residues. The CDR3 protein is CATGRTGTGPYEQYF. The CDR3 nucleotides read TGTGCCACCGGAAGAACCGGGACAGGACCCTACGAGCAGTACTTC.

The chain combines TRBV28 with TRBJ2-1; D possibly corresponds to TRBD1 (5 bases). CDR3 length: 15 residues. V was cut by 2 bases and J by 5 bases, with 13 bases left in between. Germline V CDR1 and CDR2: MDHEN, SYDVKM. The CDR3 DNA sequence: TGTGCCAGCAGTTTAGGGCAGGGTGGGAACAATGAGCAGTTCTTC. It translates to CASSLGQGGNNEQFF.

The J gene is TRBJ2-7, the V gene TRBV9; tentative D call: TRBD2 (7 bases). This CDR3 has 13 amino acids. The V and J ends lost 3 bases and 6 bases respectively, with 13 bases between them. Germline V gene data show CDR1 as SGDLS and CDR2 as YYNGEE. The DNA of the CDR3 is TGTGCCAGCAGCGAGGGAGGGACACGCGAGCAGTACTTC. Translating it yields CASSEGGTREQYF.

V usage is TRBV28 and J usage is TRBJ2-1, with D possibly TRBD1 on 6 matching bases. CDR3 size: 15 residues. The V gene's germline CDR1 is MDHEN and CDR2 SYDVKM. Trimming cost V 3 bases and J 8 bases, with 17 bases left between them. The CDR3 protein is CASSFHPGQSHEQFF. CDR3 sequence (DNA): TGTGCCAGCAGTTTTCACCCAGGACAGTCCCATGAGCAGTTCTTC.

This clone was seen a handful of times. One end of the junction is discordant with germline, which a read error may explain. The chain is built from TRBV4-1 and TRBJ2-7, with TRBD1 matching over 7 bases. The CDR3 totals 13 residues. The germline CDR1 and CDR2 sequences are MGHRA and YSYEKL. The CDR3 DNA reads TGCGCCAGCAGCCAAGGGACCGACAGGGCCCCCGACTTC. Its translation is CASSQGTDRAPDF.